One and the same sample provided the 3 T cell receptor beta chains below, sequenced in a study of CD8 T cells in Susac syndrome. It was with random hexamers that 0.5 to 1 ug RNA was reverse transcribed. TCRdb called the immunoSEQ multiplex PCR reads again in MiXCR, with one record for every CDR3 protein. The sample includes more than 100,000 distinct CDR3 sequences, about 95% of them seen just once. The sequenced material came from CD8+ T cells from PBMCs. Receptors were obtained from a human donor with Susac syndrome.

Written as DNA, the CDR3 is TGTGCCAGCAGCTTGAGCAACTCCTACGAGCAGTACTTC. This codes for CASSLSNSYEQYF. This chain links TRBV5-4 with TRBJ2-7, with D uncertain. With 1 base removed from V and 0 bases from J, the gap between germline ends came to 5 bases. The CDR3 runs to 13 residues. Germline-derived CDR1 and CDR2 are SGHNT and YYREEE (reference sequence).

The V call is TRBV28, the J call TRBJ2-3; D is unclear. Germline V gene sequence: CDR1 MDHEN, CDR2 SYDVKM. CDR3 length: 14 residues. The V end lost 4 bases, the J end lost 5 bases, and 13 bases lay between the germline ends. The CDR3 DNA reads TGTGCCAGCAGTTACAGCATTTCGGTAGATACGCAGTATTTT. Translating it yields CASSYSISVDTQYF.

This sequence joins TRBV15 and TRBJ2-5, with unresolved D. The CDR3 has 11 amino acids. Germline V gives CDR1 LNHNV, CDR2 YYDKDF (reference sequence). V was cut by 1 base and J by 4 bases, with 1 base left in between. The CDR3 sequence: CATSRAETQYF. In DNA form, the CDR3 reads TGTGCCACCAGCAGAGCAGAGACCCAGTACTTC.